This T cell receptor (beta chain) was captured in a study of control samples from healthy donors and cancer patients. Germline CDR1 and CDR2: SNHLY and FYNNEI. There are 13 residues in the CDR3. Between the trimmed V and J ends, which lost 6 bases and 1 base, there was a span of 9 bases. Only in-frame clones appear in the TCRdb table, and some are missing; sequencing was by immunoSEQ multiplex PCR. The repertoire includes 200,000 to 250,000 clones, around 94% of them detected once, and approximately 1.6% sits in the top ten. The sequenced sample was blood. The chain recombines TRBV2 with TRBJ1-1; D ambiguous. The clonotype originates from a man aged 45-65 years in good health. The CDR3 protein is CASRFYRNTEAFF. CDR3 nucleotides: TGTGCCAGCAGGTTCTACAGGAACACTGAAGCTTTCTTT.